A single sample is the source of the 25 T cell receptor beta chains below, sequenced in a study of T-cell memory formation after mild COVID-19. TCRdb reprocessed the 5' RACE reads with MiXCR, giving one entry per CDR3 protein. The data show roughly 310,000 distinct CDR3 sequences, roughly 15% seen once. Sequencing used PBMCs or a T cell subset sorted from them (not recorded which). Receptors originate from a young man who had mild COVID-19 (a few samples of this study predate the infection). Cell type and time point are not known.

The table lists this clonotype with many counts. The chain employs TRBV5-1 and TRBJ2-5; tentative D call: TRBD2 (6 bases). Trimming took 4 bases from V and 11 from J, leaving 15 bases between them. In germline, CDR1 is SGHRS, CDR2 YFSETQ. The CDR3 is 12 amino acids. The CDR3 DNA sequence: TGCGCCAGCAGCCCGCCTCGCGGGGCTCAGTACTTC. This gives the protein CASSPPRGAQYF.

This chain connects TRBV7-2 to TRBJ2-7; 11 nucleotides agree with TRBD2. Trimming took 5 bases from V and 7 from J; bases not matched to a gene: 7. The CDR3 has 14 amino acids. Germline CDR1 reads SGHTA; CDR2 reads FQGNSA. CDR3 sequence (DNA): TGTGCCAGCAGCAGACTAGCGGGGAGCGGTGAGCAGTACTTC. It encodes CASSRLAGSGEQYF.

This clonotype has just a few counts. The chain has TRBV4-1 and TRBJ2-1; 9 bases map to TRBD2. V lost 0 bases to trimming and J lost 8 bases; unmatched junction nucleotides: 8. Germline-derived CDR1 and CDR2 are MGHRA and YSYEKL. There are 16 residues in the CDR3. The CDR3 sequence: CASSQDPGTSPHEQFF. For the CDR3, the DNA is TGCGCCAGCAGCCAAGATCCGGGGACTAGCCCCCATGAGCAGTTCTTC.

This clonotype was found many times. The chain joins TRBV12-3 or TRBV12-4 to TRBJ2-7, with D perhaps TRBD1 (6 bases). This CDR3 is 14 amino acids long. Trimming pared 1 base from V and 4 bases from J, leaving 11 bases between. In DNA, the CDR3 is TGTGCCAGCAGTTTAGGTGGCAGGGGATACGAGCAGTACTTC. Protein: CASSLGGRGYEQYF.

This clonotype has more than one count but fewer than ten. This rearrangement joins TRBV18 to TRBJ1-2; D may be TRBD1 (5 bases). With 2 bases removed from V and 8 bases from J, the gap between germline ends came to 12 bases. There are 13 residues in the CDR3. Germline CDR1 reads KGHSH; CDR2 reads LQKENI. DNA for the CDR3: TGTGCCAGCTCACCAAGAGGGGACGAGGGCTACACCTTC. This codes for CASSPRGDEGYTF.

The rearrangement links TRBV10-3 to TRBJ1-1; D gene ambiguous. CDR3 length equals 13 residues. The V end lost 0 bases, the J end lost 7 bases, and 9 bases lay between the germline ends. The germline CDR1 and CDR2 sequences are ENHRY and SYGVKD. CDR3 nucleotide sequence: TGTGCCATCAGTGAGTCAGGTGGCTTTGAAGCTTTCTTT. Its protein is CAISESGGFEAFF.

CDR3 DNA: TGCAGTGCCGAGGGGCCCTCCCGCACAGATACGCAGTATTTT. Its translation is CSAEGPSRTDTQYF. V and J are TRBV20-1 and TRBJ2-3; TRBD1 or TRBD2 may be the D gene (5 bases each). The CDR3 spans 14 residues. V gave up 6 bases and J gave up 1 base, with 14 bases separating them. Germline V gene lookup returns CDR1 DFQATT and CDR2 SNEGSKA (reference sequence).

Many counts were recorded for this clonotype. This chain links TRBV7-2 with TRBJ2-7; 8 bases line up with TRBD1. The CDR3 is made up of 14 amino acids. The germline V gene encodes CDR1 SGHTA and CDR2 FQGNSA. V shed 3 bases and J 5 bases; nucleotides not matched to a gene: 6. CDR3 region: CASSLDRESDEQYF. CDR3 nucleotide sequence: TGTGCCAGCAGCTTGGACAGGGAGAGCGACGAGCAGTACTTC.

This clonotype was observed a handful of times. V and J are TRBV7-9 and TRBJ1-2; D ambiguous. The V gene lost 1 base and the J gene lost 0 bases, with 3 bases spanning the gap. There are 13 residues in the CDR3. Looked up from germline, CDR1 is SEHNR and CDR2 is FQNEAQ (reference sequence). The CDR3 is CASSLEANYGYTF. The CDR3 DNA follows: TGTGCCAGCAGCTTAGAGGCTAACTATGGCTACACCTTC.

This clonotype was seen a handful of times. The chain couples TRBV5-1 to TRBJ1-2, with a possible D match to TRBD1 (5 bases). Germline V gene sequence: CDR1 SGHRS, CDR2 YFSETQ. Between the trimmed V and J ends, which lost 3 bases and 0 bases, there was a span of 15 bases. CDR3 length equals 16 residues. The CDR3 protein is CASSSPDGTSNYGYTF. The CDR3 bases are TGCGCCAGCAGCTCCCCGGACGGGACTTCTAACTATGGCTACACCTTC.

The J gene is TRBJ2-5, the V gene TRBV20-1, with a tentative D call TRBD2 (6 bases). V was pared by 6 bases and J by 5 bases, with 7 bases between. The germline V gene encodes CDR1 DFQATT and CDR2 SNEGSKA (reference sequence). The CDR3 is 10 residues long. The CDR3 DNA reads as TGCAGTGCCGGAGGGGAGACCCAGTACTTC. Its translation: CSAGGETQYF.

This chain uses TRBV10-3 with TRBJ2-7; 7 nucleotides line up with TRBD1. The length of the CDR3 is 15 residues. CDR1 and CDR2 (germline): ENHRY, SYGVKD. The V segment lost 5 bases and the J segment 2 bases; nucleotides outside the gene matches: 9. CDR3 in amino acids: CAISPGQAQTYEQYF. CDR3 sequence (DNA): TGTGCCATCAGTCCTGGACAGGCCCAAACCTACGAGCAGTACTTC.

The J gene is TRBJ1-1, the V gene TRBV7-9, with D maybe TRBD1 (6 bases). The CDR3 length is 14 residues. Germline CDR1 and CDR2: SEHNR and FQNEAQ (reference sequence). V was trimmed by 3 bases and J by 2 bases, leaving 10 bases between them. The CDR3 DNA reads TGTGCCAGCAGCTTCGCCGGGACAAACACTGAAGCTTTCTTT. Protein: CASSFAGTNTEAFF.

The chain employs TRBV20-1 and TRBJ2-5; D may be TRBD1 (6 bases). The CDR3 extends over 13 amino acids. The V gene lost 6 bases and the J gene lost 3 bases, with 14 bases spanning the gap. CDR1 and CDR2 (germline): DFQATT, SNEGSKA (reference sequence). Here the CDR3 reads CSAEKQGKETQYF. CDR3 DNA: TGCAGTGCGGAGAAACAGGGAAAAGAGACCCAGTACTTC.

V and J are TRBV29-1 and TRBJ2-1; 7 nucleotides line up with TRBD1. This CDR3 comprises 20 residues. CDR1 SQVTM and CDR2 ANQGSEA come from the germline V gene. Trimming took 8 bases from V and 8 from J; bases not matched to a gene: 33. The DNA for the CDR3 is TGCAGCATGGTTCGGACAGGACCCATACATTTAGGCCACAGGACCCATGAGCAGTTCTTC. Translation: CSMVRTGPIHLGHRTHEQFF.

This clonotype appeared many times. V usage is TRBV9 and J usage is TRBJ2-1; no definite D call. The CDR3 runs 11 residues. The V and J ends lost 2 bases and 7 bases respectively, with 4 bases between them. Germline V gives CDR1 SGDLS, CDR2 YYNGEE. The CDR3 nucleotides are TGTGCCAGCAGCGTGGCGAATGAGCAGTTCTTC. Amino acids: CASSVANEQFF.

This rearrangement joins TRBV6-5 to TRBJ1-2; D is unclear. Deletions cut 7 bases from V and 7 bases from J, with 19 bases between. CDR3 length: 14 amino acids. In germline, CDR1 is MNHEY, CDR2 SVGAGI. CDR3 loop: CASTQKGKHRGYTF. In nucleotides, the CDR3 is TGTGCCAGCACCCAAAAGGGAAAACATCGTGGCTACACCTTC.

The genes are TRBV6-1 and TRBJ2-7; possibly TRBD1 for D (6 bases). V lost 0 bases and J 4 bases, leaving 16 bases between the germline ends. Germline-derived CDR1 and CDR2 are MNHNS and SASEGT. The CDR3 loop spans 16 amino acids. The CDR3 spells CASSEAVQGTGYEQYV. The CDR3 region has the DNA TGTGCCAGCAGTGAAGCGGTACAGGGTACGGGTTACGAGCAGTACGTC.

This clonotype came up a few times. V gene TRBV20-1 combines with J gene TRBJ1-2, with 7 bases aligning to TRBD1. Trimming took 4 bases from V and 7 from J; bases not matched to a gene: 9. CDR1 and CDR2 from the germline V gene are DFQATT and SNEGSKA (reference sequence). The CDR3 totals 13 residues. In nucleotides, the CDR3 is TGCAGTGCTACAGGACAGGCGGGATCTGGCTACACCTTC. Translated, it gives CSATGQAGSGYTF.

This clonotype has a handful of counts. The chain uses TRBV7-2 and TRBJ2-1; D gene ambiguous. Germline V gene lookup returns CDR1 SGHTA and CDR2 FQGNSA. The V gene lost 1 base and the J gene lost 12 bases, with 10 bases spanning the gap. The CDR3 is 12 amino acids. In DNA, the CDR3 is TGTGCCAGCAGCTTAGTTCCTTCTGGGCAGTTCTTC. It specifies CASSLVPSGQFF.

The rearrangement links TRBV27 to TRBJ1-1; tentatively, D is TRBD1 (5 bases). Germline CDR1 MNHEY, CDR2 SMNVEV (reference sequence). This CDR3 is built from 15 residues. Trimming took 6 bases from V and 0 from J, leaving 14 bases between them. The CDR3 nucleotides are TGTGCCAGCAGCCGACCCGGGGGACTGAACACTGAAGCTTTCTTT. Protein: CASSRPGGLNTEAFF.

The J gene is TRBJ1-6, the V gene TRBV20-1, with TRBD1 matching 8 bases. Trimming at V came to 0 bases and at J to 8 bases, leaving 12 bases not matched to a gene. The germline gives CDR1 DFQATT, CDR2 SNEGSKA (reference sequence). The CDR3 runs 17 residues. The CDR3 protein is CSARDLGFGTGYSPLHF. DNA for the CDR3: TGCAGTGCTAGAGATCTAGGTTTTGGGACAGGATATTCACCCCTCCACTTT.

The chain combines TRBV29-1 with TRBJ2-1; the D gene is possibly TRBD2 (6 bases). Germline assignment: CDR1 SQVTM and CDR2 ANQGSEA. The CDR3 runs 13 residues. V lost 8 bases to trimming and J lost 6 bases, with 17 bases between them. CDR3 protein: CSPRIVEGNEQFF. In nucleotides, the CDR3 is TGCAGCCCACGTATAGTGGAGGGCAATGAGCAGTTCTTC.

V is TRBV6-2 or TRBV6-3 and J is TRBJ2-3; D is perhaps TRBD2 (5 bases). This CDR3 comprises 16 residues. Germline values: CDR1 MNHEY, CDR2 SVGEGT. V was pared by 0 bases and J by 6 bases, with 16 bases between. The CDR3 sequence: CASSYSLGPGWDTQYF. The DNA for the CDR3 is TGTGCCAGCAGTTACTCCCTGGGTCCGGGATGGGATACGCAGTATTTT.

This chain uses TRBV6-6 with TRBJ2-3; D possibly corresponds to TRBD1 (6 bases). Per the germline V gene, CDR1 is MNHNY and CDR2 is SVGAGI (reference sequence). V lost 5 bases, J lost 3 bases, and 6 bases lay in between. This CDR3 contains 12 residues. The CDR3 protein is CASSDRTDTQYF. CDR3 DNA: TGTGCCAGCAGTGACAGGACAGATACGCAGTATTTT.